This TCR beta chain is drawn from a study of post-analysis software for immune sequencing data. Study results and limitations: Significantly lower normalized Chao1 diversity was seen in multiple sclerosis patients than in controls.

Only a few counts were recorded for this clonotype. Its antigen remains unknown. Sequencing libraries made from TCR beta cDNA carried unique molecular identifiers. TCRdb ran MiXCR on the PCR reads and lists one entry per CDR3 protein. Among hundreds of thousands of distinct CDR3 sequences listed, about 27% were seen once. This TCR derives from a girl aged 5 to 17 with multiple sclerosis. Sequencing used blood.

CDR3 nucleotide sequence: TGTGCCAGCAGCGTAGACACCTCCAGAGCAGATACGCAGTATTTT. Its translation is CASSVDTSRADTQYF. The chain couples TRBV9 to TRBJ2-3; D not resolved. CDR3 length: 15 residues. V was clipped by 0 bases and J by 4 bases, with 12 bases between them. In germline, CDR1 is SGDLS, CDR2 YYNGEE.